Listed below are T cell receptor beta chains from one sample, sequenced in a study of T cell clonotyping in hematopoietic cell transplantation. Sequenced by immunoSEQ multiplex PCR; TCRdb stores in-frame clones only, minus some. The profile shows several thousand clones, 26% of them singletons. Material: peripheral blood mononuclear cells, obtained 180 days after allogeneic stem cell transplant. The receptors were gathered from a male patient aged 40 to 50 who had an allogeneic stem cell transplant from an unrelated donor, so the T cells may come from the graft donor. Some clones in this sample may be carry-over from other donors' samples. The CDR3 runs from the conserved cysteine through the conserved F or W. The order of the fields is V gene, J gene, D gene, clone size, CDR3 DNA, CDR3 protein. D genes are given only for firm matches. Only some rows state a clone size, as once, few, many or a class for expanded clones.

TRBV30	TRBJ1-1	.	.	TGTGCCTGGAGTTGGGCCTTAGGAACTGAAGCTTTCTTT	CAWSWALGTEAFF
TRBV5-1	TRBJ1-3	.	few	TGCGCCAGCAGCCCGGATGAGGGTATGGGCGGAAATACCATATATTTT	CASSPDEGMGGNTIYF
TRBV6-4	TRBJ2-7	.	few	TGTGCCAGCAGTGTCCTCCAGGGGACCGAGCAGTACTTC	CASSVLQGTEQYF
TRBV5-1	TRBJ1-5	.	.	TGCGCCAGCAGCTTGGGGACACAAGGCAATCAGCCCCAGCATTTT	CASSLGTQGNQPQHF
TRBV4-3	TRBJ2-1	TRBD1	.	TGCGCCAGCAGCCAAGACAGGGGGATAGCCAATGAGCAGTTCTTC	CASSQDRGIANEQFF
TRBV25-1	TRBJ1-2	.	.	TGTGCCTCTCGCGGACCTCAGGGCTATGGCTACACCTTC	CASRGPQGYGYTF
TRBV30	TRBJ1-1	.	.	TGTGCCTGGAACCCAGGGAACACTGAAGCTTTCTTT	CAWNPGNTEAFF
TRBV6-4	TRBJ1-2	.	.	TGTGCCAGCAGTGACTCGTCGGAGGGGGAGCCCCATTTC	CASSDSSEGEPHF
TRBV9	TRBJ2-3	.	.	TGTGCCAGCAGCGTAGCTCCAGATACGCAGTATTTT	CASSVAPDTQYF
TRBV6-1	TRBJ2-5	.	.	TGTGCCAGCAGTAGCGAGACCCAGTACTTC	CASSSETQYF
TRBV6-5	TRBJ2-7	TRBD2	few	TGTGCCAGCAGCAGGACTAGCGGGACTAACTACGAGCAGTACTTC	CASSRTSGTNYEQYF
TRBV19	TRBJ1-1	TRBD1	.	TGTGCCAGTTCCACAGGGGGAGAAGCTTTCTTT	CASSTGGEAFF
TRBV9	TRBJ2-5	.	.	TGTGCCAGCAGCGTAGTTGCTGGGGAGACCCAGTACTTC	CASSVVAGETQYF
TRBV4-3	TRBJ2-1	.	few	TGCGCCAGCAGCCAAGATTCGGCTTTCGATGAGCAGTTCTTC	CASSQDSAFDEQFF
TRBV2	TRBJ1-2	TRBD1	.	TGTGCCAGCAGTGAAGGGACAGGGAGAGGCTACACCTTC	CASSEGTGRGYTF
TRBV30	TRBJ1-5	.	.	TGTGCCTGGAAAAGAAGGGCAGGGAATCAGCCCCAGCATTTT	CAWKRRAGNQPQHF
TRBV30	TRBJ2-7	.	medium-sized	TGTGCCTGGGGCCTTAACCGCTACGAGCAGTACTTC	CAWGLNRYEQYF
TRBV2	TRBJ2-7	.	.	TGTGCCAGCAGTGAGATCTACGAGCAGTACTTC	CASSEIYEQYF
TRBV30	TRBJ1-1	.	few	TGTGCCTGGAGTATGATGGGGTTCGGCACTGAAGCTTTCTTT	CAWSMMGFGTEAFF
TRBV5-1	TRBJ2-7	TRBD1	.	TGCGCCAGCAGCACCCAACCGGGACAGGGAAACGGGGAGCAGTACTTC	CASSTQPGQGNGEQYF
TRBV30	TRBJ2-5	TRBD2	.	TGTGCCTCTTCTAGCGGGAAAGAGACCCAGTACTTC	CASSSGKETQYF
TRBV29-1	TRBJ2-5	TRBD1	.	TGCAGCGTTGAGGAACAGGGGGCGAGTGAGACCCAGTACTTC	CSVEEQGASETQYF
TRBV29-1	TRBJ1-2	TRBD1	few	TGCAGCGTAGCAGCTAGGGACAGGGCCTCCTATGGCTACACCTTC	CSVAARDRASYGYTF
TRBV19	TRBJ2-7	TRBD2	.	TGTGCCAGTAGTTTCGGACTAGCGACTAACTACGAGCAGTACTTC	CASSFGLATNYEQYF
TRBV4-3	TRBJ2-5	TRBD2	few	TGCGCCAGCAGCCAGACCCGGGGGGGGACCCAGTACTTC	CASSQTRGGTQYF
TRBV5-1	TRBJ1-5	.	medium-sized	TGCGCCAGCAGCTTAGGGACACCTAATCAGCCCCAGCATTTT	CASSLGTPNQPQHF
TRBV4-1	TRBJ2-3	.	.	TGCGCCAGCAGCCAAACCGGAGTGGCAGATACGCAGTATTTT	CASSQTGVADTQYF
TRBV4-2	TRBJ1-2	.	.	TGTGCCAGCAGCCAAGTCGCGGGTCGGGGAAGAGAAGTTGGCTACACCTTC	CASSQVAGRGREVGYTF
TRBV4-3	TRBJ1-2	.	.	TGCGCCAGCAGCCAAGTAGAGGGGTCCACCTATGGCTACACCTTC	CASSQVEGSTYGYTF
TRBV28	TRBJ1-1	TRBD1	.	TGTGCCAGCAGCTACCTGACAGGGGGCACTGAAGCTTTCTTT	CASSYLTGGTEAFF
TRBV30	TRBJ1-4	.	few	TGTGCCTGGAGTATCAGAGCAACTAATGAAAAACTGTTTTTT	CAWSIRATNEKLFF
TRBV30	TRBJ1-2	.	.	TGTGCCTCCGTCGCAGGGATTGACTATGGCTACACCTTC	CASVAGIDYGYTF
TRBV4-3	TRBJ2-7	.	few	TGCGCCAGCAGCCAAGTATTCAGTTCCTACGAGCAGTACTTC	CASSQVFSSYEQYF
TRBV7-2	TRBJ2-2	.	few	TGTGCCAGCAGCTTTCCGACCGGGGAGCTGTTTTTT	CASSFPTGELFF
TRBV30	TRBJ1-1	.	.	TGTGCCTCCAGTTTCACTGAAGCTTTCTTT	CASSFTEAFF
TRBV9	TRBJ2-6	.	.	TGTGCCAGCAGCGCGACGTCTAGCTTCGGGGCCAACGTCCTGACTTTC	CASSATSSFGANVLTF
TRBV30	TRBJ1-2	TRBD1	few	TGTGCCTGGAGTGGGATGGGACAGCTCCAAAATGGCTACACCTTC	CAWSGMGQLQNGYTF
TRBV4-3	TRBJ1-5	TRBD1	once	TGCGCCAGCAGCCAAAACAGGGGTTTCGGTCAGCCCCAGCATTTT	CASSQNRGFGQPQHF
TRBV2	TRBJ2-7	TRBD2	.	TGTGCCAGCAGTGAAGTAGCGGGCTTCTCCTACGAGCAGTACTTC	CASSEVAGFSYEQYF
TRBV5-1	TRBJ1-2	TRBD1	.	TGTGCCAGCAGCTTGGACAGGCCCTACTATGGCTACACCTTC	CASSLDRPYYGYTF
TRBV30	TRBJ2-3	.	.	TGTGCCTGGAGTGTAGGGGGCACAGATACGCAGTATTTT	CAWSVGGTDTQYF
TRBV30	TRBJ2-1	.	.	TGTGCCTGGAGTGTAGACTACAATGAGCAGTTCTTC	CAWSVDYNEQFF
TRBV5-1	TRBJ1-2	.	few	TGCGCCAGCAGCTGTGCAGGGTTGGGCTATGGCTACACCTTC	CASSCAGLGYGYTF
TRBV6-1	TRBJ2-3	TRBD2	.	TGTGCCAGCAGTGAACATCCCGGAGCGGGAGCGAACACAGATACGCAGTATTTT	CASSEHPGAGANTDTQYF